These 19 T cell receptor beta chains share one sample of origin, sequenced in a study of post-analysis software for immune sequencing data. Broader study findings: Roughly 5 TRBV segments, TRBV5-6, TRBV5-1 and TRBV20-1 among them, were found more frequent in patients than controls.

These receptors' targets are unknown. Incorporated into the TCR beta cDNA libraries were unique molecular identifiers, which served to reduce PCR and sequencing biases. TCRdb redid the calling of the PCR reads with MiXCR, one entry per CDR3 protein. Among around 710,000 distinct CDR3 sequences listed, 40% to 55% were seen once. What was sequenced was blood. Every receptor here comes from a girl aged 10 to 17 with multiple sclerosis.

The gene calls are TRBV29-1 and TRBJ2-5, with D perhaps being TRBD1 or TRBD2 (5 bases each). The length of the CDR3 is 14 residues. The V end was cut by 2 bases, the J end by 4 bases, with 14 bases between. Germline CDR1 SQVTM, CDR2 ANQGSEA. The CDR3 region is CSVERGLRGETQYF. Written as DNA, the CDR3 is TGCAGCGTTGAAAGGGGCCTGAGGGGAGAGACCCAGTACTTC.

This clonotype was recorded a few times. The V and J genes are TRBV15 and TRBJ2-3; TRBD2 matches 8 bases. Looked up from germline, CDR1 is LNHNV and CDR2 is YYDKDF (reference sequence). Trimming cost V 9 bases and J 2 bases; bases outside gene matches: 4. This CDR3 has 13 residues. The CDR3: CATGLAHTDTQYF. The CDR3 DNA reads as TGTGCCACAGGACTAGCCCACACAGATACGCAGTATTTT. Supplemented by reference TRBV15 and TRBJ2-3, the full variable domain reads DAMVIQNPRYQVTQFGKPVTLSCSQTLNHNVMYWYQQKSSQAPKLLFHYYDKDFNNEADTPDNFQSRRPNTSFCFLDIRSPGLGDTAMYLCATGLAHTDTQYFGPGTRLTVL.

The chain joins TRBV27 to TRBJ1-2, with TRBD1 matching 8 bases. Germline V CDR1 and CDR2: MNHEY, SMNVEV (reference sequence). The CDR3 extends over 15 amino acids. V trimming: 4 bases; J trimming: 7 bases; junction bases outside the gene matches: 11. In DNA, the CDR3 is TGTGCCAGCAGTTATCAGGGGGCGCGGGGTCCTGGCTACACCTTC. Translating it yields CASSYQGARGPGYTF.

V gene TRBV7-9 combines with J gene TRBJ2-4, with 11 bases identical to TRBD2. Judging by the DNA end, TRBJ2-7 fits better; the J call may be wrong. The germline gives CDR1 SEHNR, CDR2 FQNEAQ (reference sequence). This CDR3 spans 15 amino acids. The CDR3 protein is CASSKGTSGVYEQYF. The CDR3 DNA reads TGTGCCAGCAGCAAGGGGACTAGCGGAGTCTACGAGCAGTACTTC.

The chain recombines TRBV29-1 with TRBJ2-1; perhaps TRBD2 as D (6 bases). The CDR3 is 11 residues long. Germline V lookup: CDR1 SQVTM, CDR2 ANQGSEA. V gave up 6 bases and J gave up 7 bases, with 10 bases separating them. DNA for the CDR3: TGCAGCGTCGGGACTGTTAATGAGCAGTTCTTC. This translates into CSVGTVNEQFF.

J is TRBJ2-7 and V is TRBV28; the match to TRBD1 covers 9 bases. Unmatched junction bases numbered 13, after V lost 8 bases and J lost 2 bases. CDR1 is MDHEN, CDR2 SYDVKM, per germline. The CDR3 is 16 amino acids. The CDR3 region is CASATGGVVRPYEQYF. Here the CDR3 DNA reads TGTGCCAGCGCTACAGGGGGCGTAGTCCGACCCTACGAGCAGTACTTC. Full variable domain (outside the CDR3, taken from reference TRBV28 and TRBJ2-7): DVKVTQSSRYLVKRTGEKVFLECVQDMDHENMFWYRQDPGLGLRLIYFSYDVKMKEKGDIPEGYSVSREKKERFSLILESASTNQTSMYLCASATGGVVRPYEQYFGPGTRLTVT.

This clonotype showed up just a few times. This sequence joins TRBV30 and TRBJ2-1; D gene uncertain. Germline loops: CDR1 GTSNPN, CDR2 SVGIG (reference sequence). V gave up 3 bases and J gave up 0 bases, with 9 bases separating them. CDR3 size: 14 residues. The CDR3 nucleotides are TGTGCCTGGAGCCTACCGGACTCCTACAATGAGCAGTTCTTC. It is translated as CAWSLPDSYNEQFF.

The rearrangement uses TRBV7-9 and TRBJ2-7, with 11 bases aligning to TRBD2. In germline, CDR1 is SEHNR, CDR2 FQNEAQ (reference sequence). There are 18 residues in the CDR3. Trimming removed 6 bases from V and 0 bases from J; junction bases left unmatched: 13. The CDR3 sequence: CASSPGTSGLLTSYEQYF. The CDR3 DNA reads TGTGCCAGCAGTCCCGGGACTAGCGGCCTACTCACCTCCTACGAGCAGTACTTC.

V and J are TRBV20-1 and TRBJ1-1; no firm D call. Trimming cost V 2 bases and J 8 bases, with 15 bases left between them. Germline V gene data show CDR1 as DFQATT and CDR2 as SNEGSKA (reference sequence). The CDR3 spans 13 residues. Written as DNA, the CDR3 is TGCAGTGCTAGATTAACTTGGACGGAGGAAGCTTTCTTT. Translated, it gives CSARLTWTEEAFF.

The chain links TRBV20-1 to TRBJ1-4, with TRBD1 identical over 9 bases. Germline V gives CDR1 DFQATT, CDR2 SNEGSKA (reference sequence). This CDR3 is built from 13 residues. With V trimmed by 7 bases and J by 8 bases, 8 bases remained unmatched. CDR3 in amino acids: CSVADRGTEKLFF. The CDR3 region has the DNA TGCAGTGTCGCGGACAGGGGCACCGAAAAACTGTTTTTT.

The gene calls are TRBV20-1 and TRBJ2-5; 7 bases match TRBD1. The CDR3 sequence is 13 residues long. CDR1 is DFQATT, CDR2 SNEGSKA, per germline (reference sequence). Losses at the gene ends were 6 bases for V and 5 bases for J; bases not matched to a gene: 9. This CDR3 reads CSATIGGGETQYF. Written as DNA, the CDR3 is TGCAGTGCGACTATAGGGGGCGGCGAGACCCAGTACTTC.

This sequence joins TRBV12-3 or TRBV12-4 and TRBJ2-1, with 8 bases that match TRBD2. The CDR3 extends over 15 amino acids. The V gene end was trimmed by 2 bases and the J gene end by 6 bases; junction bases not matched to a gene: 6. The CDR3 loop reads CASSLLAGFGNEQFF. CDR3 nucleotides: TGTGCCAGCAGTTTATTAGCGGGATTCGGCAATGAGCAGTTCTTC.

The chain is built from TRBV2 and TRBJ1-4, with a weak D call TRBD1 (5 bases). From germline, CDR1 is SNHLY and CDR2 FYNNEI. This CDR3 has 13 amino acids. V lost 4 bases, J lost 8 bases, and 11 bases lay in between. As DNA, the CDR3 is TGTGCCAGCAGTGCTGGGGGAGGAGAAAAACTGTTTTTT. Translated, it gives CASSAGGGEKLFF.

The chain uses TRBV29-1 and TRBJ2-1, with 10 nucleotides matching TRBD2. This CDR3 region has 13 residues. CDR1 and CDR2 (germline): SQVTM, ANQGSEA. After removal of 8 bases from V and 6 bases from J, the junction contained 7 bases not matched to a gene. The CDR3 here is CSLSAGGPNEQFF. CDR3 nucleotides: TGCAGCCTTTCAGCGGGAGGGCCCAATGAGCAGTTCTTC.

The chain is built from TRBV5-5 and TRBJ1-2, with D perhaps TRBD1 (5 bases). This CDR3 contains 13 residues. Germline loops: CDR1 SGHKS, CDR2 YYEKEE (reference sequence). Trimming removed 0 bases from V and 6 bases from J, with 9 bases in between. The CDR3 coding sequence is TGTGCCAGCAGCTTGGAGGGGCGCAATGGCTACACCTTC. It yields the protein CASSLEGRNGYTF.

This clonotype occurred many times. V usage is TRBV6-6 and J usage is TRBJ2-7; D is possibly TRBD2 (6 bases). Trimming shortened V by 6 bases and J by 7 bases, and 16 bases separated the two germline ends. The V gene's germline CDR1 is MNHNY and CDR2 SVGAGI (reference sequence). The CDR3 sequence is 13 residues long. The chain's CDR3 is CASRNRSGGEQYF. The CDR3 bases are TGTGCCAGCAGGAACAGGTCAGGAGGGGAGCAGTACTTC.

V usage is TRBV20-1 and J usage is TRBJ2-5; 14 bases agree with TRBD2. This CDR3 region has 17 residues. With V trimmed by 1 base and J by 4 bases, 8 bases remained unmatched. Germline V gene data show CDR1 as DFQATT and CDR2 as SNEGSKA (reference sequence). The CDR3 nucleotides read TGCAGTGCTAGAGCGGGACTAGCGGGAGTAAGGGGAGAGACCCAGTACTTC. This sequence encodes CSARAGLAGVRGETQYF.

The chain is built from TRBV7-3 and TRBJ2-3; 9 bases fit TRBD2. The germline V gene has CDR1 SGHTA and CDR2 FQGTGA. J lost 6 bases, V lost 4 bases, and 8 bases had no gene match. CDR3 size: 15 residues. The CDR3 bases are TGTGCCAGCAGCTACGGGGGGAGCGGGGGGGATACGCAGTATTTT. Translating gives CASSYGGSGGDTQYF.

This clonotype came up a few times. The chain combines TRBV24-1 with TRBJ2-1; the D gene is possibly TRBD2 (5 bases). The CDR3 runs to 14 residues. Trimming removed 3 bases at V and 5 bases at J, with 10 bases between. Germline assignment: CDR1 KGHDR and CDR2 SFDVKD. CDR3 nucleotides: TGTGCCACCAGTGATCGGACTTATCACAATGAGCAGTTCTTC. Amino acid sequence: CATSDRTYHNEQFF.